This T cell receptor beta chain was profiled in a study of vaccination and CD4 T cells after COVID-19. Sequencing of DNA taken from cultured CD4+ T cells relied on the Oncomine TCR Beta short-read assay. TCRdb passed the PCR reads through MiXCR, listing each CDR3 protein once. The sample lists roughly 8,400 distinct CDR3 sequences, roughly 60% occurring once. The V gene's germline CDR1 is SGHTA and CDR2 FQGTGA. V lost 4 bases to trimming and J lost 1 base; unmatched junction nucleotides: 11. CDR3 length: 18 residues. Turning to this clonotype: Its specificity is not known.

The treatment was: approximately 9-day PBMC culture with coronavirus spike peptide pools or control peptides (ViraFEST assay). Material: cultured CD4+ T cells from blood, obtained after SARS-CoV-2 vaccination. This clonotype was sampled from a human donor with COVID-19. This chain links TRBV7-3 with TRBJ2-2, with TRBD1 matching 8 bases. CDR3 sequence (DNA): TGTGCCAGCAGCTCACATGGGCCCGGGACAGGGAACACCGGGGAGCTGTTTTTT. It is translated as CASSSHGPGTGNTGELFF.